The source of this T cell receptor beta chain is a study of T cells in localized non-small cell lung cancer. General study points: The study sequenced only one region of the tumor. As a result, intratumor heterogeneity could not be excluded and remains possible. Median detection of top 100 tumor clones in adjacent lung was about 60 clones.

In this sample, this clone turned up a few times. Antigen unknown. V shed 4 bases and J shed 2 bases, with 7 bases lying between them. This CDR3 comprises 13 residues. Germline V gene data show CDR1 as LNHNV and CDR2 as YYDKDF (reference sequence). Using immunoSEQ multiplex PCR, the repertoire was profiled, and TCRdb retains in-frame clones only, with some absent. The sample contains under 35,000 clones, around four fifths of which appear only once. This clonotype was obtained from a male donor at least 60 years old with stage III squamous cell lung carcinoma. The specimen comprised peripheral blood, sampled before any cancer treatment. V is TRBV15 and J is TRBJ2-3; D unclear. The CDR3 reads CATSNFFTDTQYF. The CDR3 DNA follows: TGTGCCACCAGCAACTTTTTCACAGATACGCAGTATTTT.